The 10 T cell receptor beta chains given below trace back to one sample, sequenced in a study of T cell changes during pregnancy in multiple sclerosis. Assay: immunoSEQ multiplex PCR; the TCRdb copy retains only in-frame clones and omits some. The repertoire holds 30,000 or so clones, with more than 75% as singletons. The sample in question was CD4+ T cells from peripheral blood mononuclear cells, obtained in the second trimester of pregnancy. The receptors stem from a female donor in good health, enrolled as a control in a pregnancy study.

The chain carries TRBV7-2 and TRBJ2-7; a possible D gene is TRBD1 (6 bases). CDR1 and CDR2 (germline): SGHTA, FQGNSA. The V end lost 5 bases, the J end lost 2 bases, and 16 bases lay between the germline ends. CDR3 length: 15 amino acids. CDR3 region: CASSLSGTPTYEQYF. The CDR3 DNA reads TGTGCCAGCAGCCTTTCCGGGACACCCACCTACGAGCAGTACTTC.

The genes are TRBV7-8 and TRBJ2-2; 13 bases are a match to TRBD2. The CDR3 has 17 amino acids. The germline CDR1 and CDR2 sequences are SGHVS and FQNEAQ. J gave up 6 bases and V 5 bases, and 9 bases lay outside the gene matches. The chain's CDR3 is CASSVGTSGKMAGELFF. In nucleotides, the CDR3 is TGTGCCAGCAGCGTGGGGACTAGCGGGAAGATGGCCGGGGAGCTGTTTTTT. Together with reference TRBV7-8 and TRBJ2-2, the CDR3 gives the full variable domain: GAGVSQSPRYKVAKRGQDVALRCDPISGHVSLFWYQQALGQGPEFLTYFQNEAQLDKSGLPSDRFFAERPEGSVSTLKIQRTQQEDSAVYLCASSVGTSGKMAGELFFGEGSRLTVL.

The rearrangement uses TRBV2 and TRBJ2-1; the match to TRBD2 covers 7 bases. The V gene's germline CDR1 is SNHLY and CDR2 FYNNEI. This CDR3 comprises 15 residues. The trim removed 7 bases at V and 4 bases at J, leaving 10 bases unmatched. The CDR3 nucleotides read TGTGCCAGCATGGGGGGGTTAGCGTTTTACAATGAGCAGTTCTTC. This encodes CASMGGLAFYNEQFF.

In DNA, the CDR3 is TGTGCCAGCAGTTCCGGACAGGGCCAAGAGACCCAGTACTTC. Residues: CASSSGQGQETQYF. The chain employs TRBV2 and TRBJ2-5; TRBD1 aligns across 8 bases. This CDR3 contains 14 residues. Per germline, CDR1 SNHLY and CDR2 FYNNEI. Trimming took 5 bases from V and 1 from J; bases not matched to a gene: 3.

This sequence joins TRBV5-5 and TRBJ2-1; 12 nucleotides agree with TRBD2. Germline CDR1 is SGHKS and CDR2 is YYEKEE (reference sequence). V was pared by 0 bases and J by 2 bases, with 3 bases of the junction left unmatched. The CDR3 is 17 residues long. This CDR3 reads CASSLVASGGAYNEQFF. The CDR3 DNA reads TGTGCCAGCAGCTTGGTCGCTAGCGGGGGGGCCTACAATGAGCAGTTCTTC.

The chain employs TRBV30 and TRBJ1-5, with 7 bases identical to TRBD1. This CDR3 is 13 amino acids long. Losses at the gene ends were 4 bases for V and 4 bases for J; bases not matched to a gene: 4. The V gene's germline CDR1 is GTSNPN and CDR2 SVGIG (reference sequence). CDR3 protein: CAWNRGENQPQHF. Written as DNA, the CDR3 is TGTGCCTGGAACAGGGGAGAGAATCAGCCCCAGCATTTT. The full variable domain, rest sourced from reference TRBV30 and TRBJ1-5, is SQTIHQWPATLVQPVGSPLSLECTVEGTSNPNLYWYRQAAGRGLQLLFYSVGIGQISSEVPQNLSASRPQDRQFILSSKKLLLSDSGFYLCAWNRGENQPQHFGDGTRLSIL.

This chain connects TRBV6-4 to TRBJ2-2, with 12 bases aligning to TRBD1. The length of the CDR3 is 15 residues. J lost 7 bases, V lost 6 bases, and 6 bases had no gene match. Per the germline V gene, CDR1 is MRHNA and CDR2 is SNTAGT. The CDR3 nucleotides read TGTGCCAGCAGAGCGGGACAGGGGGCCGGCGGGGAGCTGTTTTTT. This codes for CASRAGQGAGGELFF.

J is TRBJ2-1 and V is TRBV10-3; 8 bases are shared with TRBD2. The trim removed 6 bases at V and 4 bases at J, leaving 5 bases unmatched. From germline, CDR1 is ENHRY and CDR2 SYGVKD. CDR3 length: 14 residues. This CDR3 reads CAIRYSGIYNEQFF. CDR3 nucleotide sequence: TGTGCCATCAGATATAGCGGGATTTACAATGAGCAGTTCTTC.

Here the CDR3 reads CASSIGTSPRLDTQYF. The DNA for the CDR3 is TGTGCCAGTAGTATCGGGACTAGCCCCCGTTTGGATACGCAGTATTTT. The chain links TRBV19 to TRBJ2-3, with 9 bases identical to TRBD2. V was pared by 3 bases and J by 6 bases, with 10 bases of the junction left unmatched. Per germline, CDR1 LNHDA and CDR2 SQIVND (reference sequence). The CDR3 totals 16 residues.

The chain joins TRBV28 to TRBJ1-2, with 12 bases matching TRBD1. This CDR3 is built from 16 residues. Germline V CDR1 and CDR2: MDHEN, SYDVKM. V shed 2 bases and J 8 bases; nucleotides not matched to a gene: 9. The CDR3 sequence: CASSLPGTGGFRGYTF. The CDR3 DNA follows: TGTGCCAGCAGTTTACCCGGGACAGGGGGCTTTCGGGGCTACACCTTC.